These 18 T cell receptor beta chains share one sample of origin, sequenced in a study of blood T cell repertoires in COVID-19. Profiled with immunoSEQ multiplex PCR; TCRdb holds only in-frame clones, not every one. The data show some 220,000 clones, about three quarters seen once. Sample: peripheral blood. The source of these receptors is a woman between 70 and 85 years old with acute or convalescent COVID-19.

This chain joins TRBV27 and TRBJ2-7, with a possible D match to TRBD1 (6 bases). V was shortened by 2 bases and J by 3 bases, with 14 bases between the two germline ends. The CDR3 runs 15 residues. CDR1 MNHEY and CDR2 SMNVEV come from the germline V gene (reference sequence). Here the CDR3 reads CASSLGAQGIYEQYF. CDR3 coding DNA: TGTGCCAGCAGTTTAGGAGCACAGGGTATCTACGAGCAGTACTTC.

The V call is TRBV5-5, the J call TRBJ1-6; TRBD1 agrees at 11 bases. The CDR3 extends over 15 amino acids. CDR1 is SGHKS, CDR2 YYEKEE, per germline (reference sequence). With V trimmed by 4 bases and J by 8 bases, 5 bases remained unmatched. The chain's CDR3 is CASSRTGGGYSPLHF. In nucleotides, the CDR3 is TGTGCCAGCAGCCGGACAGGGGGCGGGTATTCACCCCTCCACTTT.

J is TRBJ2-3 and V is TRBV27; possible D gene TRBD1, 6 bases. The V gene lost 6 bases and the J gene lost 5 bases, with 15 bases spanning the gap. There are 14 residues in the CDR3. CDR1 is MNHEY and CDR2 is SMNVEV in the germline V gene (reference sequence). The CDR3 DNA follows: TGTGCCAGCAGCTACAGGTTCAGGGGAGATACGCAGTATTTT. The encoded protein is CASSYRFRGDTQYF.

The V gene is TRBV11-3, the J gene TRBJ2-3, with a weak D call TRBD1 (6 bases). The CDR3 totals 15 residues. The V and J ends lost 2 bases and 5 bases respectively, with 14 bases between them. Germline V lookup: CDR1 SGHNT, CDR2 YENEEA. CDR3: CASSLTGISGDTQYF. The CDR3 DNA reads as TGTGCCAGCAGCTTAACAGGGATCTCGGGAGATACGCAGTATTTT.

CDR3: CASSLLPGLAGGEQFF. DNA of the CDR3: TGCGCCAGCAGCCTCCTCCCGGGACTAGCGGGGGGTGAGCAGTTCTTC. V gene TRBV5-1 combines with J gene TRBJ2-1; 15 positions match TRBD2. The CDR3 consists of 16 residues. V lost 4 bases, J lost 9 bases, and 8 bases stayed unmatched. Per the germline V gene, CDR1 is SGHRS and CDR2 is YFSETQ.

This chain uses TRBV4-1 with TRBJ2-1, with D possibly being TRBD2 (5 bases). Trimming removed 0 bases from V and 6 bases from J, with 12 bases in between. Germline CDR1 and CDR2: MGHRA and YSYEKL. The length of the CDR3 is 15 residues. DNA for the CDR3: TGCGCCAGCAGCCAAGAGGGTTTGGGGAGCAATGAGCAGTTCTTC. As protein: CASSQEGLGSNEQFF.

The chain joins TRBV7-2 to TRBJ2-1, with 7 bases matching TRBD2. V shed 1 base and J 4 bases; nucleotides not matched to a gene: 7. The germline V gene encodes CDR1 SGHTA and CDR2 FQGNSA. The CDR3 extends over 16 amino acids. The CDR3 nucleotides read TGTGCCAGCAGCTTAGAAGCGGGGCGACTGTACAATGAGCAGTTCTTC. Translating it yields CASSLEAGRLYNEQFF.

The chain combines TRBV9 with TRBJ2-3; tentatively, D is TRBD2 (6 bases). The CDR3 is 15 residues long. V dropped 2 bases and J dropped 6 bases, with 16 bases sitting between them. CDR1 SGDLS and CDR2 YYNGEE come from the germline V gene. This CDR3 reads CASSVSGWGEDTQYF. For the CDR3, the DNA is TGTGCCAGCAGCGTGTCCGGTTGGGGGGAGGATACGCAGTATTTT.

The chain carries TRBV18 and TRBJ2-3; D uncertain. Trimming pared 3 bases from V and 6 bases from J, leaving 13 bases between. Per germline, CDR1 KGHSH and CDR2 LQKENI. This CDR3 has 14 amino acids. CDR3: CASSPGSGPDTQYF. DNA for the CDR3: TGTGCCAGCTCACCTGGATCAGGCCCGGATACGCAGTATTTT.

DNA for the CDR3: TGTGCCAGCAGCTTGACCCCGGGAAACCTCCACTTT. Translating gives CASSLTPGNLHF. The chain has TRBV7-2 and TRBJ1-6, with D unresolved. In germline, CDR1 is SGHTA, CDR2 FQGNSA. The CDR3 sequence is 12 residues long. V was shortened by 3 bases and J by 15 bases, with 12 bases between the two germline ends. Supplemented by reference TRBV7-2 and TRBJ1-6, the full variable domain reads GAGVSQSPSNKVTEKGKDVELRCDPISGHTALYWYRQSLGQGLEFLIYFQGNSAPDKSGLPSDRFSAERTGGSVSTLTIQRTQQEDSAVYLCASSLTPGNLHFGNGTRLTVT.

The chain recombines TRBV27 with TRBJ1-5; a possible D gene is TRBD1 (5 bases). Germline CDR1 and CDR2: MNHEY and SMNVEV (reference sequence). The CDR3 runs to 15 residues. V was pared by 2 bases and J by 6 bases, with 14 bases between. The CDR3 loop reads CASSLNQGMGQPQHF. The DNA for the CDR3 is TGTGCCAGCAGTTTAAACCAGGGTATGGGTCAGCCCCAGCATTTT.

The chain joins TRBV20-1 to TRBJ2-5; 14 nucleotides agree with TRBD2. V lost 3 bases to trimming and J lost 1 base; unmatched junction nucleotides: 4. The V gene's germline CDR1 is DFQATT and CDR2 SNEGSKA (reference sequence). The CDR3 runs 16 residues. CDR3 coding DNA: TGCAGTGCTAGTTCCGGGACTAGCGGGGGCCAAGAGACCCAGTACTTC. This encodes CSASSGTSGGQETQYF.

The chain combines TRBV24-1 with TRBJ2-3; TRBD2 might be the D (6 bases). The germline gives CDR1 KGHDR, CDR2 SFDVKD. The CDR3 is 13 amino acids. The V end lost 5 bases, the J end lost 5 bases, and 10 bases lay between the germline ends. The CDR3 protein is CATSGGRIDTQYF. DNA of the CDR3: TGTGCCACCAGTGGAGGGAGGATAGATACGCAGTATTTT.

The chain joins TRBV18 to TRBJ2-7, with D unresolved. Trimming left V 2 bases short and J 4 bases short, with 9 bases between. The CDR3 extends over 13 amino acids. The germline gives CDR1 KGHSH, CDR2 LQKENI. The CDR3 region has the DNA TGTGCCAGCTCACCAATTTCCGGTTACGAGCAGTACTTC. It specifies CASSPISGYEQYF.

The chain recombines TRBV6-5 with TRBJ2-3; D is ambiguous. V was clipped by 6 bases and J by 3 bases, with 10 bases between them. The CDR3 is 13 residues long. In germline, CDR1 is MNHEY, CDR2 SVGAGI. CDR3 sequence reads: CASSRDTTDTQYF. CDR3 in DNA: TGTGCCAGCAGCCGCGATACTACAGATACGCAGTATTTT.

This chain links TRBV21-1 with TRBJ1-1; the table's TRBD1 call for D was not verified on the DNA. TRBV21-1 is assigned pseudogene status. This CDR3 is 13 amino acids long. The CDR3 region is CASSRRDITEAFF. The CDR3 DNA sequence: TGTGCCAGCAGCAGAAGGGACATCACTGAAGCTTTCTTT.

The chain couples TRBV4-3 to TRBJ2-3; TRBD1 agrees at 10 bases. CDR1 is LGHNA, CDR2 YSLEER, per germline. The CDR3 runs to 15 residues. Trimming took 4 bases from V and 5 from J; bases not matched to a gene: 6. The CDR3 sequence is CASSPQGQGIDTQYF. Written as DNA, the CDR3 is TGCGCCAGCAGCCCCCAGGGACAGGGGATAGATACGCAGTATTTT.

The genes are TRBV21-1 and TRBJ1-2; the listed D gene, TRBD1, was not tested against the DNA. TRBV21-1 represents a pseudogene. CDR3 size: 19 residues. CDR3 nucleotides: TGTGCCAGCAGCAAAGAGAGGCTTGAGGGGGCGGGAACTAACTATGGCTACACCTTC. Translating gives CASSKERLEGAGTNYGYTF.